These 2 T cell receptor beta chains were sequenced from one sample in a study of response to subunit inactivated influenza vaccine. TCRdb re-called the RT-PCR reads with MiXCR, one entry per CDR3 protein. The table includes some 520,000 distinct CDR3 sequences, more than 15% detected once. The material sequenced was CD4+ T cells sorted from PBMCs, taken around 25 months after vaccination. The receptors originated from a man between 50 and 69 years old who received an inactivated influenza vaccine.

This clonotype was counted at least ten times. The rearrangement joins TRBV5-1 to TRBJ2-5, with D possibly called TRBD1 or TRBD2 (5 bases each). CDR3 length: 14 amino acids. V lost 5 bases and J 0 bases, leaving 11 bases between the germline ends. The germline gives CDR1 SGHRS, CDR2 YFSETQ. The CDR3 loop reads CASSPGRYQETQYF. CDR3 sequence (DNA): TGCGCCAGCAGTCCGGGACGGTACCAAGAGACCCAGTACTTC.

The chain recombines TRBV6-2 or TRBV6-3 with TRBJ1-2; 8 bases map to TRBD1. The V segment lost 6 bases and the J segment 3 bases; nucleotides outside the gene matches: 6. Germline V CDR1 and CDR2: MNHEY, SVGEGT. The CDR3 has 14 residues. CDR3 amino acids: CASRGTGPYYGYTF. The CDR3 DNA reads as TGTGCCAGCAGAGGGACAGGCCCCTACTATGGCTACACCTTC.